The 21 T cell receptor beta chains below all came from one sample that was sequenced in a study of technical replicates of blood from a handful of donors. The repertoire was sequenced with immunoSEQ multiplex PCR; TCRdb's copy has only in-frame clones and lacks some. The profile shows around 76,000 clones, approximately 98% of them singletons. The sequenced sample was T cells isolated from PBMCs. Source of these receptors: a human donor in good health.

In this sample, this clone turned up once. CDR3 nucleotide sequence: TGTGCCAGCAGTTTACAGGGGGCGGAGGGCTACACCTTC. Encoded protein: CASSLQGAEGYTF. The V and J genes are TRBV6-6 and TRBJ1-2, with 9 bases fitting TRBD1. The CDR3 is 13 residues long. Germline trimming cut 4 bases from V and 8 bases from J; bases unmatched to any gene: 5. CDR1 is MNHNY, CDR2 SVGAGI, per germline (reference sequence).

CDR3 residues: CASGEGTGELFF. CDR3 bases: TGTGCCAGCGGGGAGGGTACCGGGGAGCTGTTTTTT. The chain carries TRBV7-2 and TRBJ2-2, with TRBD2 identical over 7 bases. Germline V CDR1 and CDR2: SGHTA, FQGNSA. V gave up 8 bases and J gave up 5 bases; unmatched junction bases: 2. This CDR3 is built from 12 residues.

This clone was seen only a few times. This chain connects TRBV15 to TRBJ2-3; TRBD1 aligns across 9 bases. V shed 2 bases and J 1 base; nucleotides not matched to a gene: 1. CDR1 and CDR2 (germline): LNHNV, YYDKDF (reference sequence). The CDR3 covers 15 residues. This CDR3 is CATSRRTGGTDTQYF. The CDR3 coding sequence is TGTGCCACCAGCAGAAGGACAGGGGGCACAGATACGCAGTATTTT.

For this clone: Other DNA sequences within the sample encode an identical CDR3. The chain recombines TRBV5-1 with TRBJ2-1; D call uncertain. V lost 4 bases and J lost 6, with 5 bases in between. The CDR3 totals 11 residues. The germline gives CDR1 SGHRS, CDR2 YFSETQ. CDR3 loop: CASSRGNEQFF. CDR3 DNA: TGCGCCAGCAGCCGCGGCAATGAGCAGTTCTTC. Using reference TRBV5-1 and TRBJ2-1 for the parts outside the CDR3, the full variable domain is KAGVTQTPRYLIKTRGQQVTLSCSPISGHRSVSWYQQTPGQGLQFLFEYFSETQRNKGNFPGRFSGRQFSNSRSEMNVSTLELGDSALYLCASSRGNEQFFGPGTRLTVL.

The chain is built from TRBV5-1 and TRBJ1-2, with TRBD1 matching over 9 bases. This CDR3 has 17 amino acids. The V and J ends lost 2 bases and 0 bases, in that order; junction bases with no gene match: 8. CDR1 SGHRS and CDR2 YFSETQ come from the germline V gene. DNA for the CDR3: TGCGCCAGCAGCTTACCCGGGACAGGGAGGGCTAACTATGGCTACACCTTC. It yields the protein CASSLPGTGRANYGYTF.

The chain links TRBV27 to TRBJ2-7; no clear D gene. V lost 6 bases, J lost 7 bases, and 16 bases lay in between. This CDR3 spans 13 amino acids. Germline V gene lookup returns CDR1 MNHEY and CDR2 SMNVEV (reference sequence). The CDR3 coding sequence is TGTGCCAGCAGCCCCCTCAACGCTATAGAGCAGTACTTC. Protein: CASSPLNAIEQYF.

The rearrangement uses TRBV2 and TRBJ2-1; 7 positions match TRBD2. Germline V gene sequence: CDR1 SNHLY, CDR2 FYNNEI. V was pared by 10 bases and J by 4 bases, with 7 bases of the junction left unmatched. The CDR3 has 13 amino acids. The chain's CDR3 is CATEAGNYNEQFF. The CDR3 DNA reads TGTGCCACTGAAGCGGGGAATTACAATGAGCAGTTCTTC.

The CDR3 here is CASSDSGSYNEQFF. The CDR3 nucleotides are TGTGCCAGCAGTGATAGCGGGAGCTACAATGAGCAGTTCTTC. The J gene is TRBJ2-1, the V gene TRBV25-1; 9 bases map to TRBD2. CDR1 is MGHDK and CDR2 is SYGVNS in the germline V gene. The V and J ends lost 3 bases and 3 bases, in that order; junction bases with no gene match: 0. The CDR3 has 14 amino acids.

The chain combines TRBV7-2 with TRBJ2-7; D unresolved. Trimming stripped 4 bases from V and 3 bases from J, with 4 bases between. CDR3 size: 11 residues. CDR1 is SGHTA, CDR2 FQGNSA, per germline. The CDR3 is CASSSHYEQYF. The CDR3 nucleotides read TGTGCCAGCAGCTCACACTACGAGCAGTACTTC.

The chain uses TRBV6-1 and TRBJ2-1; tentatively, D is TRBD2 (6 bases). Germline CDR1 and CDR2: MNHNS and SASEGT. Trimming took off 4 bases at V and 2 bases at J, with 12 bases between the two ends. The CDR3 runs to 15 residues. CDR3 loop: CASSVNSGAYNEQFF. The CDR3 DNA reads TGTGCCAGCAGTGTAAATTCGGGGGCCTACAATGAGCAGTTCTTC.

The chain combines TRBV28 with TRBJ2-5; 7 positions match TRBD2. V was clipped by 2 bases and J by 1 base; unmatched bases: 7. The CDR3 is 16 amino acids. CDR1 is MDHEN and CDR2 is SYDVKM in the germline V gene. The CDR3 bases are TGTGCCAGCAGTTTACGAAATCTAGCGGCCCAAGAGACCCAGTACTTC. Residues: CASSLRNLAAQETQYF. The full variable domain, in which reference TRBV28 and TRBJ2-5 provide the parts outside the CDR3, is DVKVTQSSRYLVKRTGEKVFLECVQDMDHENMFWYRQDPGLGLRLIYFSYDVKMKEKGDIPEGYSVSREKKERFSLILESASTNQTSMYLCASSLRNLAAQETQYFGPGTRLLVL.

The rearrangement uses TRBV6-1 and TRBJ1-5; D is perhaps TRBD1 (5 bases). Germline V gene sequence: CDR1 MNHNS, CDR2 SASEGT. The length of the CDR3 is 13 residues. V lost 3 bases and J 6 bases, leaving 9 bases between the germline ends. This CDR3 is CASSDFGAQPQHF. As DNA, the CDR3 is TGTGCCAGCAGTGATTTTGGGGCTCAGCCCCAGCATTTT.

This chain uses TRBV15 with TRBJ2-1; 11 nucleotides agree with TRBD2. The CDR3 extends over 17 amino acids. J gave up 8 bases and V 5 bases, and 14 bases lay outside the gene matches. Germline-derived CDR1 and CDR2 are LNHNV and YYDKDF (reference sequence). The chain's CDR3 is CATSGGTSGGNPHEQFF. Here the CDR3 DNA reads TGTGCCACCAGCGGGGGCACTAGCGGGGGAAACCCCCATGAGCAGTTCTTC. The variable domain in full, completed from reference TRBV15 and TRBJ2-1, reads DAMVIQNPRYQVTQFGKPVTLSCSQTLNHNVMYWYQQKSSQAPKLLFHYYDKDFNNEADTPDNFQSRRPNTSFCFLDIRSPGLGDTAMYLCATSGGTSGGNPHEQFFGPGTRLTVL.

The rearrangement joins TRBV5-1 to TRBJ2-7, with 8 bases identical to TRBD2. The length of the CDR3 is 14 residues. J gave up 4 bases and V 4 bases, and 7 bases lay outside the gene matches. The germline V gene encodes CDR1 SGHRS and CDR2 YFSETQ. The CDR3: CASSTIAGLYEQYF. CDR3 DNA: TGCGCCAGCAGCACTATAGCGGGATTATACGAGCAGTACTTC.

The J gene is TRBJ2-1, the V gene TRBV6-5, with 8 nucleotides matching TRBD1. Trimming at V came to 6 bases and at J to 6 bases, leaving 10 bases not matched to a gene. This CDR3 is 15 amino acids long. The V gene's germline CDR1 is MNHEY and CDR2 SVGAGI. CDR3 in amino acids: CASSTDRGVFNEQFF. The CDR3 bases are TGTGCCAGCAGCACCGACAGGGGTGTTTTCAATGAGCAGTTCTTC.

J is TRBJ2-5 and V is TRBV2; D is undetermined. V was pared by 6 bases and J by 5 bases, with 10 bases between. The germline V gene encodes CDR1 SNHLY and CDR2 FYNNEI. The CDR3 runs to 12 residues. CDR3 amino acids: CASRSLRETQYF. CDR3 DNA: TGTGCCAGCAGGAGTTTACGGGAGACCCAGTACTTC.

The chain has TRBV9 and TRBJ2-7; 8 bases fit TRBD2. J was trimmed by 3 bases and V by 0 bases; bases with no gene match: 5. Looked up from germline, CDR1 is SGDLS and CDR2 is YYNGEE. The CDR3 length is 15 residues. Written as DNA, the CDR3 is TGTGCCAGCAGCGTAGCTCGGGAGGGCCTCTACGAGCAGTACTTC. This gives the protein CASSVAREGLYEQYF. Supplemented by reference TRBV9 and TRBJ2-7, the full variable domain reads DSGVTQTPKHLITATGQRVTLRCSPRSGDLSVYWYQQSLDQGLQFLIQYYNGEERAKGNILERFSAQQFPDLHSELNLSSLELGDSALYFCASSVAREGLYEQYFGPGTRLTVT.

The chain recombines TRBV7-9 with TRBJ2-5, with D hard to call. The germline V gene has CDR1 SEHNR and CDR2 FQNEAQ (reference sequence). Trimming took 1 base from V and 5 from J, leaving 5 bases between them. The CDR3 runs 12 residues. In DNA, the CDR3 is TGTGCCAGCAGCTTAGGTAGCGAGACCCAGTACTTC. Translation: CASSLGSETQYF.

The chain employs TRBV30 and TRBJ1-1; no clear D. The germline CDR1 and CDR2 sequences are GTSNPN and SVGIG (reference sequence). V shed 5 bases and J shed 2 bases, with 9 bases lying between them. The CDR3 length is 12 residues. The CDR3 sequence: CAWGLRNTEAFF. The DNA of the CDR3 is TGTGCCTGGGGTCTGAGAAACACTGAAGCTTTCTTT.

The genes are TRBV5-6 and TRBJ1-2; TRBD1 matches at 8 bases. The ends lost 4 bases at V and 4 bases at J; junction bases unmatched: 6. There are 14 residues in the CDR3. Germline V gene sequence: CDR1 SGHDT, CDR2 YYEEEE. This chain's CDR3 is CASSLGTGIYGYTF. The CDR3, as DNA: TGTGCCAGCAGCCTAGGGACAGGAATCTATGGCTACACCTTC.

This clone was seen just once. The genes are TRBV18 and TRBJ2-1; 16 nucleotides agree with TRBD2. The CDR3 totals 16 residues. CDR1 is KGHSH and CDR2 is LQKENI in the germline V gene. Unmatched junction bases numbered 4, after V lost 6 bases and J lost 5 bases. The CDR3 spells CASSPGTSGRDNEQFF. The DNA for the CDR3 is TGTGCCAGCTCTCCCGGGACTAGCGGGAGGGACAATGAGCAGTTCTTC.